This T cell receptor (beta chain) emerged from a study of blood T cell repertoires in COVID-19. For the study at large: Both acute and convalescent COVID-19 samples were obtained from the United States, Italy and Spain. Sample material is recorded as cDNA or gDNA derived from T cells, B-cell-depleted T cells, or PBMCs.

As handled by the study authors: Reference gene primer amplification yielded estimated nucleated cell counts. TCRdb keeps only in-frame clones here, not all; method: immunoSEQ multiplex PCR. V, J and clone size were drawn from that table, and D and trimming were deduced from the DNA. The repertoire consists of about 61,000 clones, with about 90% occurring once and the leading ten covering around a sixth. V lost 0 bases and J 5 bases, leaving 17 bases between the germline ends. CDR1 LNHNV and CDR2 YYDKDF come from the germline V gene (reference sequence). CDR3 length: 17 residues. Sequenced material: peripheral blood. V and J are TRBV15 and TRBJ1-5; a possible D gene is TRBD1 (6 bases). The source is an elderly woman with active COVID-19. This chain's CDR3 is CATSRDQTGFGDQPQHF. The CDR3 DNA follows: TGTGCCACCAGCAGAGACCAAACAGGGTTCGGGGATCAGCCCCAGCATTTT.